This paragraph covers one T cell receptor (beta chain) sequence. The clone's antigen remains unknown. The record has no base qualities; no much larger clone is one base away. From a lookup of the germline V gene, CDR1 and CDR2 are MDHEN and SYDVKM. Trimmed from V: 5 bases; trimmed from J: 1 base; junction bases lacking a gene match: 7. Spanning cysteine to phenylalanine, the CDR3 consists of 15 amino acids. The DNA shown is the 45-base CDR3, in frame from base 1. This sample was included in a study of T cell responses to AZD1222 COVID-19 vaccine (dated by TCRdb to about 2021). With respect to the entire study: TCR sequencing was performed for roughly 250 trial participants, of whom 207 were given two doses of AZD1222 and 26 were given two doses of MenACWY control vaccine. Trial participants were enrolled into age subgroups of 18-55, 56-69 and 70-plus years, which contained about 160, 30 and 59 TCR-sequenced participants, respectively.

What this sample's time point label stands for: baseline before first vaccination. This sample's treatment or condition label indicates: meningococcal conjugate vaccine given as trial control. The vaccinee samples were drawn from two UK trials, COV001 and COV002, one of which was a single-blind randomized controlled phase 2/3 trial testing AZD1222 (ChAdOx1 nCoV-19) in healthy adults. For TCRbeta chain sequencing, PBMC samples were collected from trial participants at day 0 and at day 28 after the second dose. The CDR3 regions of human TCRbeta chains were analyzed by immunosequencing. Per the source publication's procedure: Repertoire TCRs were matched against a reference library of SARS-CoV-2-specific TCRs generated with the MIRA antigen-specificity platform. Breadth was defined as the fraction of unique TCRs that were SARS-CoV-2-associated. Depth was defined as the fraction of total T cells that were SARS-CoV-2-associated. Using the MIRA data, each spike-specific TCR was mapped to the spike region that the TCR reacts to and placed in a CD4 or CD8 class. Log10-transformed breadth and depth values were compared by one-way ANOVA with Sidak's multiple comparisons tests. TCRdb retrieved this table from immuneACCESS and kept in-frame rearrangements only. Not all clones are present; in checked studies, unresolved V genes account for under half, and no reason is known for the remainder. V, J and clone size are taken as reported in that table, and D and trimming were inferred from the DNA itself. The sample profile shows some 150,000 clones; about nine tenths of them were found once. The ten largest clones take up 5% to 6% of the sample.

Beyond this particular receptor, the publication reports: Vaccine-associated CD4 TCRs spanned the whole spike protein, with dominant responses in regions 160-218 and 743-854. Only a handful of AZD1222 recipients were SARS-CoV-2 seropositive at baseline, limiting conclusions about previously exposed vaccinees. Participants were mostly white British and included more females than males, and it was suggested by the authors that clonal diversity may have been underestimated. No day 14 peak-response samples were available, so repertoires were characterized only after the peak T cell response. The 56-69-year group was small, and its depth increase did not reach significance, likely because of low power. Reportedly, almost half of the unique spike-specific TCRs recognized epitopes lying outside the regions that are mutated in the B.1.351 and B.1.1.7 variants. Spike-specific TCR breadth and depth rose significantly after two AZD1222 doses compared with day 0 and with MenACWY recipients.

The V and J segments used are TRBV28 and TRBJ1-1, with 7 bases in between that match TRBD1. The source of this sequence is an adult in good health. The sample consisted of peripheral blood, taken on day 0 of MenACWY control vaccination. The CDR3 region: CASSAYRDRNTEAFF. The DNA sequence is given as TGTGCCAGCAGTGCCTACCGGGACAGGAACACTGAAGCTTTCTTT.